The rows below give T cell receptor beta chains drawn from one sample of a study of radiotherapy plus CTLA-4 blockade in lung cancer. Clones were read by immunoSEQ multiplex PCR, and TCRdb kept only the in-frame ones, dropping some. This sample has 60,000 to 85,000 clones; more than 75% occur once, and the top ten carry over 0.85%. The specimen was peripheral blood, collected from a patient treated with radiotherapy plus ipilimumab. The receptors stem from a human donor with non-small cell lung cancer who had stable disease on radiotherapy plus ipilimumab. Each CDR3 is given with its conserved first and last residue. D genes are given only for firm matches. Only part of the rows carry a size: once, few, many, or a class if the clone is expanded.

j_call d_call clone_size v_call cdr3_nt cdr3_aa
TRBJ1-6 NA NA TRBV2 TGTGCCGAGTCGGGGGGGGACTACCTTAATTCACCCCTCCACTTT CAESGGDYLNSPLHF
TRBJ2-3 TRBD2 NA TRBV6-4 TGTGCCAGCAGTGACGTGGCTAGCGGGGGAGCAGATACGCAGTATTTT CASSDVASGGADTQYF
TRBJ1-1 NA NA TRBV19 TGTGCCAGTAGTATACTCGGAAGAGCTAACACTGAAGCTTTCTTT CASSILGRANTEAFF
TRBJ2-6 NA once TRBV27 TGTGCCAGCAGTTCCTTCAGGGTAAGCCCAATCTCGGGAGCCAACGTCCTGACTTTC CASSSFRVSPISGANVLTF
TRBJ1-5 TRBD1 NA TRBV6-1 TGTGCCAGCAGGGACAGGGGCGGTCAGCCCCAGCATTTT CASRDRGGQPQHF
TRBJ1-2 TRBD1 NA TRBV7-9 TGTGCCAGCAGCTTACCTCGGACAGGGACGGACTATGGCTACACCTTC CASSLPRTGTDYGYTF
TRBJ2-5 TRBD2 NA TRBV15 TGTGCCACCAGCAGAGATGGACGACTAGCGGGGGATGAGGAGACCCAGTACTTC CATSRDGRLAGDEETQYF
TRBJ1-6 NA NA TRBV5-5 TGTGCCAGCAGCTTGCTTCCTTCTCTAGGGAATTCACCCCTCCACTTT CASSLLPSLGNSPLHF
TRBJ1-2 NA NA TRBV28 TGTGCCAGCAGTTCTCTCAGGGGCTGGCATGGCTACACCTTC CASSSLRGWHGYTF
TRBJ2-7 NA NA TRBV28 TGTGCCAGCAGCCCCCCCGACACGAGCTCCTACGAGCAGTACTTC CASSPPDTSSYEQYF
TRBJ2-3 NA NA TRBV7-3 TGTGCCAGCAGCTTTAGTACAGGTTCATCCACAGATACGCAGTATTTT CASSFSTGSSTDTQYF
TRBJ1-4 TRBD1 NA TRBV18 TGTGCCAGCTCACCCTACCCCGGGACAGCTAATGAAAAACTGTTTTTT CASSPYPGTANEKLFF
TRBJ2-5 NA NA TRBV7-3 TGTGCCAGCAGCCAACGGGACTCGTCCGAGACCCAGTACTTC CASSQRDSSETQYF
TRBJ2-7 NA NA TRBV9 TGTGCCAGCAGCGTAGTTTCTGGCTACGAGCAGTACTTC CASSVVSGYEQYF
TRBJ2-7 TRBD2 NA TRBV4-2 TGTGCCAGCAGCCAGGTTCTAGCGGGGGGACGCCCCTACGAGCAGTACTTC CASSQVLAGGRPYEQYF
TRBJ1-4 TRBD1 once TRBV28 TGTGCCAGCAGTCCTTCCGGGACAGGTGACGAAAAACTGTTTTTT CASSPSGTGDEKLFF
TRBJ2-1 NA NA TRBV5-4 TGTGCCAGCAGCTTGAATTCTGAGGGATCGAGTGAGCAGTTCTTC CASSLNSEGSSEQFF
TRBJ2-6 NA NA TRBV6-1 TGTGCCAGCAGTGATGGCCAGTCTGGGGCCAACGTCCTGACTTTC CASSDGQSGANVLTF
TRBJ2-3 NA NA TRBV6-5 TGTGCCAGCAGTTACATCGGGAGCGCGCAGTATTTT CASSYIGSAQYF
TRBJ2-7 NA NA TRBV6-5 TGTGCCAGCAGCATCCGGGGCGACTCTAATTACGAGCAGTACTTC CASSIRGDSNYEQYF
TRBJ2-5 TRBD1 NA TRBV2 TGTGCCAGCAGTACTACAGGGGGACAAGAGACCCAGTACTTC CASSTTGGQETQYF
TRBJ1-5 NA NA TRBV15 TGTGCCACCAGCAGAGATAAGCGACAGCATTTT CATSRDKRQHF
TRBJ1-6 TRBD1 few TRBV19 TGTGCCAGTAGTAAGGGGACAGGGGGCGAGTCACCCCTCCACTTT CASSKGTGGESPLHF
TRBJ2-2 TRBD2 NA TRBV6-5 TGTGCCAGCAGTTTTGGCGGGAGGGCCTTCGGGGAGCTGTTTTTT CASSFGGRAFGELFF
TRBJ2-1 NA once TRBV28 TGTGCCAGCAGAGGCGGGTCCTACAATGAGCAGTTCTTC CASRGGSYNEQFF